The rows below give T cell receptor beta chains drawn from one sample of a study of T-cell memory formation after mild COVID-19. One entry per CDR3 protein, called by TCRdb with MiXCR from the 5' RACE reads. The repertoire holds some 250,000 distinct CDR3 sequences, 8.5% to 9.5% seen once, with roughly a fifth in the top ten. Sequencing input: PBMCs or a T cell subset sorted from them (not recorded which). The receptors here all came from a man between 18 and 29 years old who had mild COVID-19 (a few samples of this study predate the infection). Cell type and time point are not known. Both conserved end residues are part of each CDR3. D genes are given only for firm matches. Size values are once, few and many counts, or a class for expanded clones, and some rows have none.

d_call j_call clone_size v_call cdr3_nt cdr3_aa
NA TRBJ2-3 few TRBV5-1 TGCGCCAGCAGCTTGGCGGGGGCCTTTGGTAGCACAGATACGCAGTATTTT CASSLAGAFGSTDTQYF
TRBD1 TRBJ2-5 NA TRBV5-1 TGCGCCAGCAGCTTGCCGGTCGGGACAGGGATGGAGACCCAGTACTTC CASSLPVGTGMETQYF
NA TRBJ1-2 many TRBV10-3 TGTGCCATCAGTGAGGGGGCTAACTATGGCTACACCTTC CAISEGANYGYTF
TRBD1 TRBJ2-1 NA TRBV14 TGTGCCAGCAGCCCCCTCCGGGGACAGGTCTCCTACAATGAGCAGTTCTTC CASSPLRGQVSYNEQFF
NA TRBJ2-5 many TRBV5-1 TGCGCCAGCAGCTTGGTGCCAGCTCAAGAGACCCAGTACTTC CASSLVPAQETQYF
TRBD1 TRBJ1-1 few TRBV29-1 TGCAGCGTCATGTACAGGGGGGTGGACACTGAAGCTTTCTTT CSVMYRGVDTEAFF
NA TRBJ1-1 NA TRBV2 TGTGCCAGCAGTGAGGAGGGCGGGAACACTGAAGCTTTCTTT CASSEEGGNTEAFF
TRBD2 TRBJ2-7 NA TRBV12-3/TRBV12-4 TGTGCCAGCAGGGGGGGGACGGATGGGACCCAATACGAGCAGTACTTC CASRGGTDGTQYEQYF
NA TRBJ2-3 NA TRBV6-2/TRBV6-3 TGTGCCAGCACCCCGGGCCCCGGCCCAGATACGCAGTATTTT CASTPGPGPDTQYF
NA TRBJ1-6 few TRBV3-1 TGTGCCAGCAGCCTATCACAGGGCAGCTCCTATAATTCACCCCTCCACTTT CASSLSQGSSYNSPLHF
TRBD2 TRBJ2-3 NA TRBV7-7 TGTGCTAGCAGCCTCCTAGCGGGGGGGCCCTCAGATACGCAGTATTTT CASSLLAGGPSDTQYF
NA TRBJ2-2 many TRBV5-5 TGTGCCAGCAGCTTGGACGGGGGTTCGGTGTTTTTT CASSLDGGSVFF
NA TRBJ2-5 few TRBV3-1 TGTGCCAGCAGCCAGGAGGGAATGGAGACCCAGTACTTC CASSQEGMETQYF
NA TRBJ2-1 many TRBV5-1 TGCGCCAGCAGCGACTCCTACAATGAGCAGTTCTTC CASSDSYNEQFF
NA TRBJ2-2 NA TRBV9 TGTGCCAGCAGCGCCCGCCCGGACGCGAACACCGGGGAGCTGTTTTTT CASSARPDANTGELFF
NA TRBJ2-4 few TRBV6-6 TGTGCCAGTGAGGGTCCCAAAAACATTCAGTACTTC CASEGPKNIQYF
NA TRBJ2-7 NA TRBV5-1 TGCGCCAGCAGCTCCCGGGACCCATCCTACGAGCAGTACTTC CASSSRDPSYEQYF
TRBD2 TRBJ2-4 NA TRBV5-1 TGCGCCAGCAGCGCCATCCAAGGGAGGGGCCGGGGGAACATTCAGTACTTC CASSAIQGRGRGNIQYF
NA TRBJ1-3 NA TRBV3-1 TGTGCCAGCAGCCAAGACCGGGAAAACACCATATATTTT CASSQDRENTIYF
NA TRBJ1-2 NA TRBV21-1 TGTGCCAGCAGCAACGATGGCTACACCTTC CASSNDGYTF
TRBD2 TRBJ2-3 NA TRBV10-3 TGTGCCATCAGTGAGTCGACGGGGGGGAGAGGCACAGATACGCAGTATTTT CAISESTGGRGTDTQYF
TRBD2 TRBJ2-3 few TRBV5-1 TGCGCCAGCAGCTTTCCAGCGACGGGGGGGCCGGATACGCAGTATTTT CASSFPATGGPDTQYF
TRBD1 TRBJ1-1 NA TRBV5-1 TGCGCCAGCAGCTGGGGGACAGACCTTAGACGCACTGAAGCTTTCTTT CASSWGTDLRRTEAFF
NA TRBJ2-5 many TRBV20-1 TGCAGTGCTTCCACCGGATCCTTAGAGACCCAGTACTTC CSASTGSLETQYF
TRBD1 TRBJ1-2 NA TRBV18 TGTGCCAGCTCACCTCCCGGGACAGGGTTTGGCTACACCTTC CASSPPGTGFGYTF
TRBD2 TRBJ2-1 NA TRBV7-9 TGTGCCAGCAGCTTATCGCTAGCGGGGACAAACAATGAGCAGTTCTTC CASSLSLAGTNNEQFF
NA TRBJ1-1 many TRBV5-1 TGCGCCAGCAGCTTGGGAGGGTTGGACACTGAAGCTTTCTTT CASSLGGLDTEAFF